This T cell receptor (beta chain) appears in the sequencing data of a study of post-analysis software for immune sequencing data. For the study at large: The cohort encompassed relapsing-remitting, secondary progressive and progressive-relapsing multiple sclerosis disease courses.

TCR beta cDNA libraries included unique molecular identifiers. TCRdb reanalysed the PCR reads using MiXCR and keeps one entry per CDR3 protein. Found here are 450,000 or so distinct CDR3 sequences, nearly 45% of them singletons; the top ten hold around 10%. Findings and caveats of the study: Strong co-clustering by F measure was evident for samples that had been prepared in the same batch.

Regarding this clonotype: Its cognate antigen is unknown.

This clonotype was obtained from a girl between 5 and 17 years old with multiple sclerosis. The sequenced sample was blood.

The CDR3, as DNA: TGTGCCAGCAGACCATCAGGGGGCACCGACGAGCAGTACTTC. Protein sequence: CASRPSGGTDEQYF. The J gene is TRBJ2-7, the V gene TRBV6-5; 8 bases fit TRBD1. The CDR3 runs 14 residues. V gave up 6 bases and J gave up 5 bases; unmatched junction bases: 9. Germline V CDR1 and CDR2: MNHEY, SVGAGI.